This T cell receptor (beta chain) was retrieved from a study of T cells in Graves' hyperthyroidism and ophthalmopathy. General study results and limits: It was a median about seven months before onset that the model predicted ophthalmopathy.

Patients counted as stable if ophthalmopathy did not develop within 18 months. RNA transcripts were the template for amplifying TCR beta CDR3 regions. The TCR CDR3 was amplified in a first-round RT-PCR using the HTBI primer set. In TCRdb, the multiplex PCR reads were re-called with MiXCR into one record per CDR3 protein. The table includes 300,000 to 450,000 distinct CDR3 sequences, 13% detected once. CDR1 is SGHTA and CDR2 is FQGNSA in the germline V gene. The CDR3 loop spans 19 amino acids. Trimming cost V 1 base and J 5 bases, with 26 bases left between them. The table lists this clonotype with many counts. No antigen is known for it.

Sequencing was done on a sample of blood. This chain links TRBV7-2 with TRBJ2-5, with TRBD2 as a possible D gene (6 bases). The sequence was obtained from a young woman with Graves' hyperthyroidism. The CDR3 DNA reads as TGTGCCAGCAGCTTAGAACTGCCTGGGACTGGCGGCCCACGGGAGACCCAGTACTTC. Its protein product is CASSLELPGTGGPRETQYF. The full variable domain, rest sourced from reference TRBV7-2 and TRBJ2-5, is GAGVSQSPSNKVTEKGKDVELRCDPISGHTALYWYRQSLGQGLEFLIYFQGNSAPDKSGLPSDRFSAERTGGSVSTLTIQRTQQEDSAVYLCASSLELPGTGGPRETQYFGPGTRLLVL.